Following are 30 T cell receptor beta chains from one sample sequenced in a study of blood T cells in healthy people across ages. The authors ran a second PCR of 7 to 11 cycles using a sample-barcoded 5' primer and a J-beta primer mix. TCRdb reanalysed the 5' RACE reads using MiXCR and keeps one entry per CDR3 protein. The sample contains about 1,500,000 distinct CDR3 sequences, around 42% of which appear only once. Sequenced sample: blood. Source of these receptors: a woman younger than 30 in good health.

The chain has TRBV7-9 and TRBJ1-2, with D uncertain. The CDR3 is 16 residues long. The germline gives CDR1 SEHNR, CDR2 FQNEAQ (reference sequence). V gave up 1 base and J gave up 3 bases, with 15 bases separating them. The CDR3: CASSLGRHGWDYGYTF. The CDR3 DNA follows: TGTGCCAGCAGCTTAGGGAGGCACGGATGGGACTATGGCTACACCTTC.

The table lists this clonotype with a few counts. The chain recombines TRBV20-1 with TRBJ2-7, with TRBD1 matching over 11 bases. Germline loops: CDR1 DFQATT, CDR2 SNEGSKA (reference sequence). This CDR3 comprises 14 residues. V lost 6 bases, J lost 4 bases, and 8 bases stayed unmatched. The CDR3 protein is CSAKGTGGGYEQYF. In nucleotides, the CDR3 is TGCAGTGCAAAAGGGACAGGGGGAGGATACGAGCAGTACTTC.

The table lists this clonotype with a few counts. This rearrangement joins TRBV12-3 or TRBV12-4 to TRBJ1-2, with no clear D. Trimming stripped 4 bases from V and 2 bases from J, with 14 bases between. The CDR3 is 15 residues long. The DNA for the CDR3 is TGTGCCAGCAGTTCCTTTTACGGGTCCAACTATGGCTACACCTTC. Amino acids: CASSSFYGSNYGYTF.

This clonotype was seen only a few times. CDR3 residues: CATSRGGVQAKNIQYF. The CDR3 DNA reads as TGTGCCACCAGCAGGGGAGGGGTTCAAGCCAAAAACATTCAGTACTTC. The chain couples TRBV15 to TRBJ2-4; TRBD2 matches at 7 bases. The CDR3 has 16 amino acids. Germline V gene data show CDR1 as LNHNV and CDR2 as YYDKDF (reference sequence). V shed 3 bases and J 0 bases; nucleotides not matched to a gene: 5.

The chain links TRBV6-2 or TRBV6-3 to TRBJ1-2; 7 bases are shared with TRBD1. This CDR3 region has 12 residues. With V trimmed by 7 bases and J by 8 bases, 7 bases remained unmatched. Germline loops: CDR1 MNHEY, CDR2 SVGEGT. DNA for the CDR3: TGTGCCAGCACCCACAGGGGTGCCGGCTACACCTTC. Encoded protein: CASTHRGAGYTF.

The chain employs TRBV7-9 and TRBJ2-3; 9 bases are a match to TRBD2. The CDR3 is 16 amino acids. J lost 0 bases, V lost 5 bases, and 6 bases had no gene match. Germline CDR1 is SEHNR and CDR2 is FQNEAQ (reference sequence). For the CDR3, the DNA is TGTGCCAGCAGCCCCCCTAGCGGGGACAGCACAGATACGCAGTATTTT. The encoded protein is CASSPPSGDSTDTQYF.

This clonotype came up a few times. The chain joins TRBV3-1 to TRBJ2-1; 9 bases line up with TRBD2. The V gene end was trimmed by 3 bases and the J gene end by 2 bases; junction bases not matched to a gene: 2. This CDR3 spans 15 amino acids. Per the germline V gene, CDR1 is LGHDT and CDR2 is YNNKEL (reference sequence). CDR3 in amino acids: CASSQLAGPYNEQFF. The CDR3 DNA reads as TGTGCCAGCAGCCAGCTAGCGGGACCCTACAATGAGCAGTTCTTC.

This clonotype has only a few counts. At one boundary the junction diverges from the germline segment, which might be a read error. The V and J genes are TRBV7-3 and TRBJ2-1; a possible D gene is TRBD2 (6 bases). The CDR3 runs to 17 residues. Germline V gene lookup returns CDR1 SGHTA and CDR2 FQGTGA. As DNA, the CDR3 is TGTGCCAGCAGCTTAGGGGGACGTCGCGGGGCAATGAATGGGCAGTTCTTC. It is translated as CASSLGGRRGAMNGQFF.

This chain connects TRBV5-1 to TRBJ2-1, with 12 bases that match TRBD2. This CDR3 is built from 15 residues. CDR1 and CDR2 from the germline V gene are SGHRS and YFSETQ. J lost 6 bases, V lost 2 bases, and 3 bases had no gene match. The CDR3 coding sequence is TGCGCCAGCAGCTTAACTAGCGGGAGGACCAATGAGCAGTTCTTC. Translated: CASSLTSGRTNEQFF.

The chain carries TRBV6-5 and TRBJ2-7; D possibly corresponds to TRBD2 (6 bases). The germline gives CDR1 MNHEY, CDR2 SVGAGI. Between the trimmed V and J ends, which lost 0 bases and 6 bases, there was a span of 18 bases. There are 16 residues in the CDR3. The CDR3 nucleotides read TGTGCCAGCAGTTACTCAGCCGGGACTCCCCCAGGCGAGCAGTACTTC. This encodes CASSYSAGTPPGEQYF.

The table lists this clonotype with many counts. The chain combines TRBV29-1 with TRBJ2-1; 15 nucleotides match TRBD2. Germline trimming cut 1 base from V and 0 bases from J; bases unmatched to any gene: 7. The CDR3 is made up of 19 amino acids. The germline gives CDR1 SQVTM, CDR2 ANQGSEA. The CDR3 region is CSVEGEGLAGGSSYNEQFF. The CDR3 bases are TGCAGCGTTGAAGGCGAAGGACTAGCGGGGGGGAGCTCCTACAATGAGCAGTTCTTC.

V is TRBV7-9 and J is TRBJ1-4, with 9 bases aligning to TRBD1. CDR1 is SEHNR and CDR2 is FQNEAQ in the germline V gene (reference sequence). The CDR3 runs 15 residues. Trimming removed 4 bases from V and 7 bases from J; junction bases left unmatched: 7. The CDR3 nucleotides read TGTGCCAGCAGCTCCCGGGACAGGGCGACTGAAAAACTGTTTTTT. The encoded protein is CASSSRDRATEKLFF. The variable domain in full, completed from reference TRBV7-9 and TRBJ1-4, reads DTGVSQNPRHKITKRGQNVTFRCDPISEHNRLYWYRQTLGQGPEFLTYFQNEAQLEKSRLLSDRFSAERPKGSFSTLEIQRTEQGDSAMYLCASSSRDRATEKLFFGSGTQLSVL.

The chain joins TRBV21-1 to TRBJ2-7; no DNA check was done on the table's D call, TRBD1. TRBV21-1 is given as a pseudogene. CDR3 size: 13 residues. DNA of the CDR3: TGTGCCAGCAGCTGGACAGGGCGAGGTGAGCAGTACTTC. Protein product: CASSWTGRGEQYF.

A single count supports this clonotype. V gene TRBV5-6 combines with J gene TRBJ1-5; TRBD1 aligns across 9 bases. CDR1 and CDR2 from the germline V gene are SGHDT and YYEEEE. The V segment lost 4 bases and the J segment 2 bases; nucleotides outside the gene matches: 4. The CDR3 spans 15 residues. CDR3 bases: TGTGCCAGCAGCGCGGACAGGGGCGGCAATCAGCCCCAGCATTTT. Amino acids: CASSADRGGNQPQHF.

This clonotype has more than one count but fewer than ten. The chain is built from TRBV6-5 and TRBJ2-7; D ambiguous. V dropped 0 bases and J dropped 4 bases, with 13 bases sitting between them. Looked up from germline, CDR1 is MNHEY and CDR2 is SVGAGI. This CDR3 comprises 15 residues. CDR3 sequence (DNA): TGTGCCAGCAGTTACTCGATGCACGGAACATACGAGCAGTACTTC. Translated: CASSYSMHGTYEQYF.

In this sample, this clonotype turned up a few times. J is TRBJ1-1 and V is TRBV3-1, with a tentative D call TRBD1 (6 bases). With 1 base removed from V and 2 bases from J, the gap between germline ends came to 11 bases. The CDR3 is made up of 15 amino acids. The germline CDR1 and CDR2 sequences are LGHDT and YNNKEL (reference sequence). CDR3 nucleotides: TGTGCCAGCAGCCAAGCCTTAGGGGGAAACACTGAAGCTTTCTTT. The encoded protein is CASSQALGGNTEAFF.

The gene calls are TRBV20-1 and TRBJ2-7; 11 bases align to TRBD2. Germline assignment: CDR1 DFQATT and CDR2 SNEGSKA (reference sequence). This CDR3 region has 15 residues. Losses at the gene ends were 6 bases for V and 0 bases for J; bases not matched to a gene: 7. The CDR3 DNA sequence: TGCAGTGCCATGGGACTAGCGGTCGACTCCTACGAGCAGTACTTC. Its translation: CSAMGLAVDSYEQYF.

The V gene is TRBV7-8, the J gene TRBJ2-7; D unclear. Germline CDR1 reads SGHVS; CDR2 reads FQNEAQ. Trimming left V 7 bases short and J 3 bases short, with 19 bases between. The length of the CDR3 is 15 residues. CDR3 coding DNA: TGTGCCAGCACCCCAGGTGGGCTTGGGTGCTACGAGCAGTACTTC. Its translation: CASTPGGLGCYEQYF.

This clonotype was detected only a few times. The gene calls are TRBV9 and TRBJ2-2, with 11 nucleotides matching TRBD2. Trimming cost V 4 bases and J 2 bases; bases outside gene matches: 7. CDR1 and CDR2 (germline): SGDLS, YYNGEE. The CDR3 has 17 residues. CDR3 in DNA: TGTGCCAGCAGCCTCTTTAGCGGGGGGGCCAACACCGGGGAGCTGTTTTTT. Protein product: CASSLFSGGANTGELFF.

The gene calls are TRBV20-1 and TRBJ2-7; D may correspond to TRBD1 or TRBD2 (5 bases each). Trimming shortened V by 5 bases and J by 2 bases, and 19 bases separated the two germline ends. The CDR3 extends over 15 amino acids. CDR1 is DFQATT, CDR2 SNEGSKA, per germline (reference sequence). CDR3 sequence reads: CSAASRDQTTYEQYF. The CDR3 DNA reads TGCAGTGCTGCAAGCCGGGACCAAACAACCTACGAGCAGTACTTC.

This chain joins TRBV11-2 and TRBJ2-1; D perhaps matches TRBD2 (5 bases). The V end lost 2 bases, the J end lost 8 bases, and 10 bases lay between the germline ends. Germline CDR1 SGHAT, CDR2 FQNNGV. The CDR3 length is 13 residues. This CDR3 is CASSLYTGYEQFF. CDR3 sequence (DNA): TGTGCCAGCAGCTTATATACGGGATATGAGCAGTTCTTC.

The J gene is TRBJ2-6, the V gene TRBV6-1; D unresolved. The CDR3 covers 11 residues. Germline CDR1 reads MNHNS; CDR2 reads SASEGT. With 5 bases removed from V and 5 bases from J, the gap between germline ends came to 1 base. The CDR3 DNA sequence: TGTGCCAGCAGTCGGGCCAACGTCCTGACTTTC. Its protein product is CASSRANVLTF.

J is TRBJ1-2 and V is TRBV10-3; D is unclear. The length of the CDR3 is 14 residues. The germline CDR1 and CDR2 sequences are ENHRY and SYGVKD. V dropped 0 bases and J dropped 1 base, with 6 bases sitting between them. CDR3 region: CAISESDLNYGYTF. Here the CDR3 DNA reads TGTGCCATCAGTGAGTCAGACCTTAACTATGGCTACACCTTC.

This clonotype turned up a few times. V and J are TRBV7-2 and TRBJ2-1; possible D gene TRBD2, 6 bases. Between the trimmed V and J ends, which lost 4 bases and 1 base, there was a span of 17 bases. Per germline, CDR1 SGHTA and CDR2 FQGNSA. The CDR3 has 17 residues. CDR3 sequence: CASSSWGTGTSYNEQFF. CDR3 coding DNA: TGTGCCAGCAGCTCCTGGGGGACGGGGACTTCCTACAATGAGCAGTTCTTC.

CDR3 loop: CASSQGLAGGLEETQYF. The CDR3 nucleotides are TGCGCCAGCAGCCAAGGACTAGCGGGGGGGCTCGAGGAGACCCAGTACTTC. The chain joins TRBV4-1 to TRBJ2-5; 14 bases line up with TRBD2. Germline-derived CDR1 and CDR2 are MGHRA and YSYEKL. V trimming: 1 base; J trimming: 5 bases; junction bases outside the gene matches: 6. The CDR3 runs 17 residues.

This clonotype has a handful of counts. V is TRBV28 and J is TRBJ1-1, with D maybe TRBD1 (5 bases). Trimming removed 2 bases from V and 1 base from J, with 11 bases in between. The CDR3 consists of 15 residues. Germline CDR1 and CDR2: MDHEN and SYDVKM. CDR3: CASSLHGAGNTEAFF. The DNA for the CDR3 is TGTGCCAGCAGTTTACACGGGGCCGGGAACACTGAAGCTTTCTTT.

The V call is TRBV10-3, the J call TRBJ1-6; D may be TRBD1 (6 bases). This CDR3 region has 14 residues. The germline V gene has CDR1 ENHRY and CDR2 SYGVKD. Between the trimmed V and J ends, which lost 4 bases and 14 bases, there was a span of 18 bases. CDR3 nucleotides: TGTGCCATCAGTGCACAGGAAGGGCCAGGGGCCCTCCACTTT. Amino acids: CAISAQEGPGALHF.

The rearrangement uses TRBV2 and TRBJ1-4; D possibly corresponds to TRBD1 (5 bases). Looked up from germline, CDR1 is SNHLY and CDR2 is FYNNEI. The germline V and J ends were trimmed by 6 bases and 7 bases, with 27 bases remaining between them. The CDR3 covers 18 residues. CDR3 in amino acids: CASSPAWRGQMKLEKLFF. The DNA for the CDR3 is TGTGCCAGCAGCCCTGCCTGGAGGGGCCAAATGAAACTTGAAAAACTGTTTTTT.

The chain has TRBV4-3 and TRBJ1-5; a possible D gene is TRBD1 (5 bases). Trimming removed 6 bases from V and 5 bases from J, with 14 bases in between. The CDR3 has 14 amino acids. Germline assignment: CDR1 LGHNA and CDR2 YSLEER. CDR3 nucleotides: TGCGCCAGCAGTCCCGACAGAGACTATCAGCCCCAGCATTTT. It yields the protein CASSPDRDYQPQHF.

This rearrangement joins TRBV2 to TRBJ2-3; TRBD2 agrees at 9 bases. Germline CDR1 SNHLY, CDR2 FYNNEI. J gave up 2 bases and V 4 bases, and 10 bases lay outside the gene matches. The CDR3 contains 17 residues. In DNA form, the CDR3 reads TGTGCCAGCAGTGTAGCGGGGGCCGATATTAACACAGATACGCAGTATTTT. Translating gives CASSVAGADINTDTQYF.